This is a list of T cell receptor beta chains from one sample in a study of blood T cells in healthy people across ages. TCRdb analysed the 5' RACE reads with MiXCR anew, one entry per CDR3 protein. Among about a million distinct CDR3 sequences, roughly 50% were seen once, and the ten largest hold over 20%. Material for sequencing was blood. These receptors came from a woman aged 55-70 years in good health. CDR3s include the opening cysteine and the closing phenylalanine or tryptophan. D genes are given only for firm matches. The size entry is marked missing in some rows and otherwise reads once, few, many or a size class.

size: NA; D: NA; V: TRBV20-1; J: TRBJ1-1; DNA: TGCAGTGCTACGGTGAACACTGAAGCTTTCTTT; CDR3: CSATVNTEAFF
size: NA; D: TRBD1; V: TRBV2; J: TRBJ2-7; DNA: TGTGCCAGCAAGGGACAGGGTTCTTACGAGCAGTACTTC; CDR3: CASKGQGSYEQYF
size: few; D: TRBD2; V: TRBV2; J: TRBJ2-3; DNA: TGTGCCAGCAGTGAAAGACTAGCGGAGAATACGCAGTATTTT; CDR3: CASSERLAENTQYF
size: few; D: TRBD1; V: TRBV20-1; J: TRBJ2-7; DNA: TGCAGTGCTAGCGCCGAGGAACCGGGACAGGGGAAATACGAGCAGTACTTC; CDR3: CSASAEEPGQGKYEQYF
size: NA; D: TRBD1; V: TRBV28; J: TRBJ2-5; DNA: TGTGCCAGCAGGACCCGGTGGGACAGGGAGGGTGAGACCCAGTACTTC; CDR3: CASRTRWDREGETQYF
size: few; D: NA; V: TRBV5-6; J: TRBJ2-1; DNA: TGTGCCAGCAGCTTCCAGGGAAATGAGCAGTTCTTC; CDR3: CASSFQGNEQFF
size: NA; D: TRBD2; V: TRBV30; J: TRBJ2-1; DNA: TGTGCCTGGAGTTCCGGGACTAGCGGGAGAAATGAGCAGTTCTTC; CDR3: CAWSSGTSGRNEQFF
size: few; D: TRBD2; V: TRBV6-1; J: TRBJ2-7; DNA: TGTGCCAGTACTAGCGGGTGGAGCTCCTACGAGCAGTACTTC; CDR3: CASTSGWSSYEQYF
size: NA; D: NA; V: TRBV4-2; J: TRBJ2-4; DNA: TGTGCCAGCAGCCAAGATGCCAGGGAGAACATTCAGTACTTC; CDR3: CASSQDARENIQYF
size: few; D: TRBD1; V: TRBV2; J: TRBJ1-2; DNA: TGTGCCAGCACCGACCCGAGGACAGGTGACTATGGCTACACCTTC; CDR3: CASTDPRTGDYGYTF
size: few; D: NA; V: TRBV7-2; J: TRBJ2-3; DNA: TGTGCCAGCAGCGCGGGACAGTCTGATACGCAGTATTTT; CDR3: CASSAGQSDTQYF
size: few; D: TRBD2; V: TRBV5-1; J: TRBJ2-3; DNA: TGCGCCAGCAGCCGGCGACAACTAGCGGATACGCAGTATTTT; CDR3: CASSRRQLADTQYF
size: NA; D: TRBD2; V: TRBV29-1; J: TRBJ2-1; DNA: TGCAGCGTTGCAGTCCGGCCAGGGAGGGGTGAGCAGTTCTTC; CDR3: CSVAVRPGRGEQFF
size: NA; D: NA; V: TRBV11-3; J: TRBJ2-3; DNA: TGTGCCAGCAGCTTAGCGGGAGAGGGCACAGATACGCAGTATTTT; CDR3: CASSLAGEGTDTQYF
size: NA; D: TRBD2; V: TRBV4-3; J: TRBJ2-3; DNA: TGCGCCAGCAGCCAAGATTTTGCGGGAGTTCTGAATACGCAGTATTTT; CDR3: CASSQDFAGVLNTQYF
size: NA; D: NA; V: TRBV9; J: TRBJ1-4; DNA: TGTGCCAGCAGCGTAGAAGGTTGGAATGAAAAACTGTTTTTT; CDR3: CASSVEGWNEKLFF
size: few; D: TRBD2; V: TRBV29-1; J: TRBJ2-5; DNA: TGCAGCGGACTAGCGGGACTCCAAGAGACCCAGTACTTC; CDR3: CSGLAGLQETQYF
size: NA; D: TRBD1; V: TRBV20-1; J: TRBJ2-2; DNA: TGCAGTGCTAGAGACCCAGACAGGGTATACACCGGGGAGCTGTTTTTT; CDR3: CSARDPDRVYTGELFF
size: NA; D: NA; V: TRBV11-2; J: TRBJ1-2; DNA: TGTGCCAGCAGCTTAGAACACCTTACGGTTGGTGGCTACACCTTC; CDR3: CASSLEHLTVGGYTF
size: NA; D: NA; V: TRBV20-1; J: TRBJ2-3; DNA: TGCAGTGCCACCCGCAGAACAGATACGCAGTATTTT; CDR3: CSATRRTDTQYF
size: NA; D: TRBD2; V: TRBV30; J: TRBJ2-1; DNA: TGTGCCTGTCTGACTAGCGGATACAATGAGCAGTTCTTC; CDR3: CACLTSGYNEQFF
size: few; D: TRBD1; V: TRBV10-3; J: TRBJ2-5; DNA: TGTGCCATCAGTGCTCAGGGGGCCGAGACCCAGTACTTC; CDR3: CAISAQGAETQYF
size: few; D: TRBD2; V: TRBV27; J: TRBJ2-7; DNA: TGTGCCAGCAGTCCGGGGACTAGCGGGCTCGAGCAGTACTTC; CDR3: CASSPGTSGLEQYF
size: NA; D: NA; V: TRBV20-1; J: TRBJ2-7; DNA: TGCAGTGCTAGACCTCCGACCCGACGGACCTACGAGCAGTACTTC; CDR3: CSARPPTRRTYEQYF
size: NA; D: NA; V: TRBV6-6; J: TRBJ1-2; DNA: TGTGCCAGCCACTACCTGGACCACTATGGCTACACCTTC; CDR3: CASHYLDHYGYTF
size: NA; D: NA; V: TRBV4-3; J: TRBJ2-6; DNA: TGCGCCAGCAGAGAGGGAGCTGGGGCCAACGTCCTGACTTTC; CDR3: CASREGAGANVLTF
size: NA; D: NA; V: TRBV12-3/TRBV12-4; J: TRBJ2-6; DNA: TGTGCCAGCAGCCCCGGATCCGGGGTTGGGGCCAACGTCCTGACTTTC; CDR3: CASSPGSGVGANVLTF
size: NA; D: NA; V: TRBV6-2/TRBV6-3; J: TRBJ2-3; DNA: TGTGCCAGCAGTACGGTGTGGGAGTCATTAGATACGCAGTATTTT; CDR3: CASSTVWESLDTQYF
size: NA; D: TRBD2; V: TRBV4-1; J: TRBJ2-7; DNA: TGCGCCAGCAGCCAAAACTACCCTAGCGGGGTAAACAATGAGCAGTACTTC; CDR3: CASSQNYPSGVNNEQYF
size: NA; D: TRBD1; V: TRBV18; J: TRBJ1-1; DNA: TGTGCCAGCTCACCTCGCGGGACAGTACCCACTGAAGCTTTCTTT; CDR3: CASSPRGTVPTEAFF
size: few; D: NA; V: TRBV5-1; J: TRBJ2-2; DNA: TGCGCCAGCGCCGGTCGGTCCGGGGAGCTGTTTTTT; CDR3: CASAGRSGELFF
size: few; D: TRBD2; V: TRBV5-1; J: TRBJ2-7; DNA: TGCGCCAGCAGCGAAATAGCGGGCACCTCCTACGAGCAGTACTTC; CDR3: CASSEIAGTSYEQYF
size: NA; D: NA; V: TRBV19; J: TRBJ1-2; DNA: TGTGCCAGTAGTATAGATCGGGATGGCTACACCTTC; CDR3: CASSIDRDGYTF
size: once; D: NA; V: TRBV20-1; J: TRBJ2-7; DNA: TGCAGTGCTATGACTAGTCCCTCCTACGAGCAGTACTTC; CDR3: CSAMTSPSYEQYF
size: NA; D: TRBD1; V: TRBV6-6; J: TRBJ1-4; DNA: TGTGCCAGCCGGCGGACAGGGTTGCGTGAAAAACTGTTTTTT; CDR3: CASRRTGLREKLFF
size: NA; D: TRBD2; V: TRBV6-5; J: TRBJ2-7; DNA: TGTGCCAGCAGCCCCGGACTAGCTGCTGAGCCGTACTTC; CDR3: CASSPGLAAEPYF
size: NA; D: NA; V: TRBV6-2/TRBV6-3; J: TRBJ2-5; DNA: TGTGCCAGCGGTCGGGGAGAGACCCAGTACTTC; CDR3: CASGRGETQYF
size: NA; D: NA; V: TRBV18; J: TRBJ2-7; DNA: TGTGCCAGCTCACCACGTCTGTCCTACAAGCAGTACTTC; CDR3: CASSPRLSYKQYF
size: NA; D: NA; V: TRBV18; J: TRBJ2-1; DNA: TGTGCCAGCTCACCGTTTACCACAGGGACCGGTCTCGGGGAGCAGTTCTTC; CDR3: CASSPFTTGTGLGEQFF
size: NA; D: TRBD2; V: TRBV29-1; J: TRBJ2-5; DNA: TGCAGCGCGGTGACAGCGGGGATGGAGACCCAGTACTTC; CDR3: CSAVTAGMETQYF
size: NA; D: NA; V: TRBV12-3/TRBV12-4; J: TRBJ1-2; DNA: TGTGCCAGCAGTTCCGGGACCACACAGGGCTATGGCTACACCTTC; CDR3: CASSSGTTQGYGYTF
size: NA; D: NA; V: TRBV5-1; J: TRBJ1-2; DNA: TGCGCCAGCAGCGTGGAATCGGACTATGGCTACACCTTC; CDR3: CASSVESDYGYTF
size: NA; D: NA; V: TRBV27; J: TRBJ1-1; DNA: TGTGCCAGCAGTCCAAGAGACGGCATTAGGACTGAAGCTTTCTTT; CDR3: CASSPRDGIRTEAFF
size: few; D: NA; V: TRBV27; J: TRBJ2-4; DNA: TGTGCCAGCAGTTTTGGGGGTTCCATTCAGTACTTC; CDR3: CASSFGGSIQYF
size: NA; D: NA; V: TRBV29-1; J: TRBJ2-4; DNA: TGCAGCGTTGAAGATCCGCCGGCCCAACAGTACTTC; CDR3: CSVEDPPAQQYF